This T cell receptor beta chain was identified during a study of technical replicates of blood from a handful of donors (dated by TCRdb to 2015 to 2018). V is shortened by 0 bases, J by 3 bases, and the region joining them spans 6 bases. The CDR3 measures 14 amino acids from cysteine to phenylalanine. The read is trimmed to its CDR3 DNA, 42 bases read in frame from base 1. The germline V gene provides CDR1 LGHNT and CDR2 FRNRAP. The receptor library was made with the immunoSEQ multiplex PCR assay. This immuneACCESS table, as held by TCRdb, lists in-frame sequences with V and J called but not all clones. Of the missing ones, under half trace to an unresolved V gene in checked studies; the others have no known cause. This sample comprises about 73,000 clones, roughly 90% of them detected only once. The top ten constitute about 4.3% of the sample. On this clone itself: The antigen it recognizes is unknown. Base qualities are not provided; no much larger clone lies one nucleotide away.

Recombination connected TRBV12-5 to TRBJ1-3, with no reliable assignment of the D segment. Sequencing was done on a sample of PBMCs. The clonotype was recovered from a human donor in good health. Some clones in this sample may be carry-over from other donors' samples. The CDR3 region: CASGLVASGNTIYF. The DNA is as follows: TGTGCTAGTGGTTTGGTGGCCAGTGGAAACACCATATATTTT.